This TCR beta chain was sequenced during a study of beta chain features in type 1 diabetes. Study-level points and caveats: Patients' naive, central memory and Treg TCRB repertoires seemed closer to one another than those of healthy donors. For type 1 diabetes patients, VDJ junctions showed fewer insertions and more deletions.

Expressed TCRB transcripts were sequenced because the entire RNA isolate underwent reverse transcription. Naive, central memory and regulatory T cell samples averaged roughly 3.7 million immunoSEQ reads each. Profiled with immunoSEQ multiplex PCR; TCRdb holds only in-frame clones, not every one. The sample includes hundreds of thousands of clones, less than 15% of them seen just once. To note about this clone: As yet, its antigen is unknown.

Sorted CD4+ subsets: naive, central memory, regulatory, stem cell-like memory (CD45RO/CCR7/CD25/CD127/CD95/CD27 panel). Germline V CDR1 and CDR2: LNHDA, SQIVND (reference sequence). The CDR3 is made up of 15 amino acids. Trimming took 7 bases from V and 3 from J, leaving 18 bases between them. The sequencing input was central memory CD4+ T cells from blood. The chain carries TRBV19 and TRBJ1-2; unclear D gene. This receptor was taken from a man younger than 45 in good health. CDR3 bases: TGTGCCAGTAAGTCGACACCGGGTACAGACTATGGCTACACCTTC. This translates into CASKSTPGTDYGYTF. Complete variable domain (other parts from reference TRBV19 and TRBJ1-2): DGGITQSPKYLFRKEGQNVTLSCEQNLNHDAMYWYRQDPGQGLRLIYYSQIVNDFQKGDIAEGYSVSREKKESFPLTVTSAQKNPTAFYLCASKSTPGTDYGYTFGSGTRLTVV.